The 13 T cell receptor beta chains presented below share a single source sample, sequenced in a study of blood T cell repertoires in COVID-19. Generated by immunoSEQ multiplex PCR, the TCRdb table keeps only in-frame clones and is missing some. The data hold over 250,000 clones, with approximately 83% observed a single time. Sequenced sample: peripheral blood. The source of these receptors is a woman between 65 and 79 years old with acute or convalescent COVID-19.

The chain recombines TRBV2 with TRBJ2-5, with 8 bases that match TRBD2. The CDR3 contains 12 residues. The J segment lost 0 bases and the V segment lost 11 bases, leaving 2 bases of the junction unmatched. Germline V gives CDR1 SNHLY, CDR2 FYNNEI. CDR3 sequence: CAGSGDQETQYF. As DNA, the CDR3 is TGTGCCGGTAGCGGGGACCAAGAGACCCAGTACTTC.

The chain joins TRBV7-9 to TRBJ2-7, with D perhaps matching TRBD1 (6 bases). The V gene lost 9 bases and the J gene lost 5 bases, with 17 bases spanning the gap. The CDR3 runs 13 residues. Germline CDR1 reads SEHNR; CDR2 reads FQNEAQ (reference sequence). The chain's CDR3 is CARKHYRENEQYF. As DNA, the CDR3 is TGTGCCAGAAAACATTACAGGGAAAACGAGCAGTACTTC.

This chain joins TRBV29-1 and TRBJ1-2, with 7 bases that match TRBD1. Losses at the gene ends were 2 bases for V and 8 bases for J; bases not matched to a gene: 8. CDR1 is SQVTM and CDR2 is ANQGSEA in the germline V gene. The CDR3 runs to 13 residues. CDR3 sequence: CSVEPRQGDGYTF. CDR3 DNA sequence: TGCAGCGTTGAACCCCGACAGGGTGACGGCTACACCTTC.

The chain uses TRBV9 and TRBJ2-1, with TRBD1 identical over 7 bases. CDR3 length equals 14 residues. The ends lost 3 bases at V and 10 bases at J; junction bases unmatched: 10. The V gene's germline CDR1 is SGDLS and CDR2 YYNGEE. CDR3 nucleotide sequence: TGTGCCAGCAGCGCCACAGGGGTTCTAGGGGAGCAGTTCTTC. It yields the protein CASSATGVLGEQFF.

This clone was counted a single time. The chain couples TRBV19 to TRBJ1-3; no definite D call. CDR3 length: 14 residues. V lost 5 bases to trimming and J lost 0 bases, with 8 bases between them. From germline, CDR1 is LNHDA and CDR2 SQIVND (reference sequence). CDR3: CASSYASSGNTIYF. CDR3 DNA: TGTGCCAGTAGTTACGCCAGCTCTGGAAACACCATATATTTT.

The chain carries TRBV30 and TRBJ1-5; D possibly corresponds to TRBD1 (5 bases). The CDR3 consists of 16 residues. Germline lookup yields CDR1 GTSNPN and CDR2 SVGIG (reference sequence). V shed 0 bases and J shed 6 bases, with 18 bases lying between them. The CDR3 DNA is TGTGCCTGGAGTGTACTCGGGGGGAAAGGGAGTCAGCCCCAGCATTTT. As protein: CAWSVLGGKGSQPQHF. The whole variable domain, filled in from reference TRBV30 and TRBJ1-5, reads SQTIHQWPATLVQPVGSPLSLECTVEGTSNPNLYWYRQAAGRGLQLLFYSVGIGQISSEVPQNLSASRPQDRQFILSSKKLLLSDSGFYLCAWSVLGGKGSQPQHFGDGTRLSIL.

This sequence joins TRBV5-1 and TRBJ2-1, with a possible D match to TRBD1 (5 bases). This CDR3 contains 15 residues. Germline CDR1 reads SGHRS; CDR2 reads YFSETQ. V dropped 0 bases and J dropped 8 bases, with 15 bases sitting between them. The CDR3 nucleotides are TGCGCCAGCAGCTTGGAAGGGGTTTATTTCGATGAGCAGTTCTTC. Its translation is CASSLEGVYFDEQFF.

This sequence joins TRBV5-6 and TRBJ1-2; unclear D gene. The CDR3 runs 14 residues. The V gene lost 0 bases and the J gene lost 2 bases, with 8 bases spanning the gap. Germline V gene sequence: CDR1 SGHDT, CDR2 YYEEEE. CDR3 in amino acids: CASSLARTNYGYTF. For the CDR3, the DNA is TGTGCCAGCAGCTTGGCTAGAACCAACTATGGCTACACCTTC.

As regards this clone: The junction shows a germline mismatch at one end, possibly a read error. The V and J genes are TRBV11-2 and TRBJ1-1; D gene ambiguous. The CDR3 loop spans 11 amino acids. Germline CDR1 SGHAT, CDR2 FQNNGV. Here the CDR3 reads CASSSNSEAFF. In nucleotides, the CDR3 is TGTGCCAGCAGCTCGAACAGTGAAGCTTTCTTT.

This clone came up a few times. The CDR3 DNA sequence: TGTGCCTGGAGTGTACTACAGGATAACACTGAAGCTTTCTTT. Protein sequence: CAWSVLQDNTEAFF. The chain joins TRBV30 to TRBJ1-1; the D gene is possibly TRBD1 (5 bases). CDR3 size: 14 residues. The V end was cut by 0 bases, the J end by 2 bases, with 10 bases between. CDR1 and CDR2 (germline): GTSNPN, SVGIG (reference sequence).

V is TRBV27 and J is TRBJ1-2, with D maybe TRBD1 (5 bases). The CDR3 runs to 13 residues. Germline V lookup: CDR1 MNHEY, CDR2 SMNVEV (reference sequence). V shed 6 bases and J shed 8 bases, with 16 bases lying between them. The CDR3, as DNA: TGTGCCAGCAGCCCAGGGTTAATTGGGGGCTACACCTTC. Its protein product is CASSPGLIGGYTF.

The chain joins TRBV7-2 to TRBJ2-1; 7 positions agree with TRBD2. With V trimmed by 4 bases and J by 3 bases, 9 bases remained unmatched. Germline V gene data show CDR1 as SGHTA and CDR2 as FQGNSA. This CDR3 has 16 residues. The CDR3 loop reads CASSSWGGPGYNEQFF. The CDR3 region has the DNA TGTGCCAGCAGCTCGTGGGGGGGTCCCGGCTACAATGAGCAGTTCTTC.

The CDR3: CASSEAVGGRAEKLFF. In DNA form, the CDR3 reads TGTGCCAGCAGTGAAGCGGTGGGCGGCAGGGCTGAAAAACTGTTTTTT. V usage is TRBV6-1 and J usage is TRBJ1-4; the D gene is possibly TRBD1 (5 bases). The CDR3 loop spans 16 amino acids. Trimming removed 0 bases from V and 7 bases from J, with 15 bases in between. CDR1 and CDR2 (germline): MNHNS, SASEGT.